The rows below give T cell receptor beta chains drawn from one sample of a study of cytotoxic CD8 clonotypes in ibrutinib-treated CLL. This table comes from immunoSEQ multiplex PCR, and its TCRdb copy is limited to in-frame clones, with some not included. The sample includes around 310,000 clones, around four fifths of them seen just once. Material: PBMCs, obtained before ibrutinib treatment. The receptors come from a human donor with chronic lymphocytic leukemia. Each CDR3 is given with its conserved first and last residue. The D gene is left open where the match is weak. Clone size is not always given. Where it is, it says once, few, many or a class for expanded clones.

clone size | J gene | D gene | V gene | CDR3 protein | CDR3 DNA
. | TRBJ1-5 | TRBD1 | TRBV29-1 | CSVGRDRARVSNQPQHF | TGCAGCGTTGGCCGGGACAGGGCCCGGGTGAGTAATCAGCCCCAGCATTTT
. | TRBJ1-2 | . | TRBV4-3 | CASSQGFGRRGGYTF | TGCGCCAGCAGCCAAGGGTTCGGGCGACGTGGGGGCTACACCTTC
. | TRBJ2-7 | TRBD2 | TRBV29-1 | CSVPGTSDPYEQYF | TGCAGCGTTCCCGGGACTAGCGACCCCTACGAGCAGTACTTC
. | TRBJ2-3 | . | TRBV25-1 | CASSEWVRGDSQYF | TGTGCCAGCAGTGAATGGGTCCGTGGGGACTCGCAGTATTTT
once | TRBJ1-1 | . | TRBV7-9 | CASSPSARDTEAFF | TGTGCCAGCAGCCCCAGTGCTAGGGACACTGAAGCTTTCTTT
. | TRBJ2-2 | TRBD1 | TRBV25-1 | CASTDRGNTGELFF | TGTGCCAGCACCGACAGGGGGAACACCGGGGAGCTGTTTTTT
. | TRBJ2-5 | TRBD2 | TRBV10-3 | CAISESTSGEQETQYF | TGTGCCATCAGTGAGTCCACTAGCGGGGAACAAGAGACCCAGTACTTC
few | TRBJ2-7 | . | TRBV14 | CASSQDSGILVEQYF | TGTGCCAGCAGCCAAGATTCTGGGATTCTTGTCGAGCAGTACTTC
once | TRBJ1-2 | TRBD1 | TRBV7-9 | CASSSLLKAGGWDGYTF | TGTGCCAGCAGCTCACTCCTAAAAGCAGGGGGCTGGGATGGCTACACCTTC
. | TRBJ2-7 | . | TRBV7-8 | CASSFRDKGSYEQYF | TGTGCCAGCAGCTTTCGGGACAAAGGCTCCTACGAGCAGTACTTC
. | TRBJ2-4 | TRBD2 | TRBV6-1 | CASKTRGGSENIQYF | TGTGCCAGCAAAACACGCGGCGGGAGTGAGAACATTCAGTACTTC
. | TRBJ1-1 | . | TRBV5-1 | CASSLVGDLTEAFF | TGCGCCAGCAGCTTGGTGGGGGATCTGACTGAAGCTTTCTTT
once | TRBJ2-3 | TRBD2 | TRBV11-3 | CASSSGGSGETDTQYF | TGTGCCAGCAGCTCCGGGGGTAGCGGGGAAACAGATACGCAGTATTTT
few | TRBJ1-5 | . | TRBV28 | CASSYAWGDHQPQHF | TGTGCCAGCAGTTATGCGTGGGGGGATCATCAGCCCCAGCATTTT
once | TRBJ1-5 | . | TRBV18 | CASSLSGDQPQHF | TGTGCCAGCTCACTCTCAGGGGATCAGCCCCAGCATTTT
. | TRBJ2-5 | TRBD1 | TRBV11-3 | CASSPRTGAVETQYF | TGTGCCAGCAGCCCCAGGACAGGGGCTGTCGAGACCCAGTACTTC
. | TRBJ2-1 | TRBD2 | TRBV30 | CACDFGSSGVGGNEQFF | TGTGCCTGCGACTTCGGGTCTAGCGGAGTCGGTGGAAATGAGCAGTTCTTC
. | TRBJ2-7 | . | TRBV2 | CASPWQSGIQLEQYF | TGTGCCAGTCCGTGGCAAAGCGGAATACAGCTCGAGCAGTACTTC
once | TRBJ2-5 | . | TRBV5-4 | CASSLSREETQYF | TGTGCCAGCAGCTTGTCCCGAGAGGAGACCCAGTACTTC
. | TRBJ1-2 | . | TRBV7-3 | CASSLFPERGYTF | TGTGCCAGCAGCTTATTTCCGGAGAGGGGCTACACCTTC
. | TRBJ1-1 | TRBD1 | TRBV28 | CASSLQTGGIGTEAFF | TGTGCCAGCAGTTTACAGACAGGGGGCATCGGCACTGAAGCTTTCTTT
. | TRBJ1-4 | . | TRBV5-6 | CASSLQGLNEKLFF | TGTGCCAGCAGCTTGCAGGGGCTTAATGAAAAACTGTTTTTT
. | TRBJ1-1 | . | TRBV4-1 | CASSQDPGGAGGRGTEAFF | TGCGCCAGCAGCCAAGATCCTGGTGGCGCGGGAGGACGAGGAACTGAAGCTTTCTTT
once | TRBJ2-7 | . | TRBV7-9 | CASSLAGTYSYEQYF | TGTGCCAGCAGCTTAGCTGGGACCTACTCCTACGAGCAGTACTTC
. | TRBJ2-1 | TRBD1 | TRBV19 | CASEPLRAGGAGQFF | TGTGCCAGTGAACCTTTGCGGGCAGGGGGCGCAGGGCAGTTCTTC
few | TRBJ2-3 | . | TRBV18 | CASSQGPDTQYF | TGTGCCAGCTCGCAGGGACCCGATACGCAGTATTTT
. | TRBJ2-5 | TRBD2 | TRBV19 | CASSIVRAGGEETQYF | TGTGCCAGTAGTATAGTTAGAGCGGGAGGCGAAGAGACCCAGTACTTC
few | TRBJ1-2 | . | TRBV28 | CATQGRTYGYTF | TGTGCCACGCAAGGCAGGACTTACGGCTACACCTTC
few | TRBJ1-2 | TRBD1 | TRBV6-5 | CASSYSIGGNGYTF | TGTGCCAGCAGTTACTCGATAGGGGGCAATGGCTACACCTTC
. | TRBJ1-4 | TRBD1 | TRBV29-1 | CSVQGGQSATNEKLFF | TGCAGCGTTCAAGGGGGACAGAGTGCAACTAATGAAAAACTGTTTTTT
. | TRBJ2-2 | . | TRBV9 | CASSAPWGTDTGELFF | TGTGCCAGCAGCGCGCCTTGGGGTACGGACACCGGGGAGCTGTTTTTT
. | TRBJ1-1 | . | TRBV5-6 | CASSLNGQLNMNTEAFF | TGTGCCAGCAGCTTGAACGGACAGCTGAACATGAACACTGAAGCTTTCTTT
few | TRBJ2-7 | TRBD1 | TRBV10-3 | CAIRETGAGYEQYF | TGTGCCATCAGGGAAACAGGGGCAGGATACGAGCAGTACTTC
. | TRBJ2-2 | . | TRBV11-3 | CASSDPGENTGELFF | TGTGCCAGCAGCGATCCTGGCGAGAACACCGGGGAGCTGTTTTTT
. | TRBJ2-2 | . | TRBV30 | CAWRGGSGELFF | TGTGCCTGGAGGGGGGGCTCCGGGGAGCTGTTTTTT
. | TRBJ2-5 | . | TRBV19 | CASRKQGYQETQYF | TGTGCCAGTAGAAAACAGGGCTACCAAGAGACCCAGTACTTC
once | TRBJ2-7 | TRBD1 | TRBV7-9 | CASSLAYATGDTYEQYF | TGTGCCAGCAGCTTAGCGTATGCGACAGGGGATACCTACGAGCAGTACTTC
. | TRBJ2-2 | TRBD1 | TRBV4-2 | CASSQGRDRGPGELFF | TGTGCCAGCAGCCAAGGCCGGGACAGGGGACCCGGGGAGCTGTTTTTT
. | TRBJ2-1 | TRBD2 | TRBV7-9 | CASSHYPTSGRFNEQFF | TGTGCCAGCAGCCATTACCCAACTAGCGGGAGATTCAATGAGCAGTTCTTC
once | TRBJ2-7 | TRBD2 | TRBV7-2 | CASSFWGRGYEQYF | TGTGCCAGCAGCTTTTGGGGGAGGGGCTACGAGCAGTACTTC